This T cell receptor beta chain was found in a study of cytomegalovirus exposure and HLA in healthy donors. Study outcomes and limitations: TCR beta V segments were, for the most part, productive about 87% or about 30% of the time in an earlier analysis. At a 0.05 false discovery rate, a later analysis found around 15,000 TCR beta sequences to be associated with HLA alleles.

Comment on this clone: Its target is not known.

PCR was performed using 60 Vbeta and 13 Jbeta primers. TCRdb's table, derived via immunoSEQ multiplex PCR, lists solely in-frame clones and lacks some. The repertoire holds 150,000 or so clones, approximately 85% seen once, with almost 9.5% in the top ten. Trimming removed 10 bases at V and 5 bases at J, with 16 bases between. The length of the CDR3 is 13 residues. Germline V gene data show CDR1 as SEHNR and CDR2 as FQNEAQ (reference sequence). The chain carries TRBV7-9 and TRBJ2-3, with D maybe TRBD2 (7 bases). This TCR derives from a man aged 18 to 35 in good health and CMV-seropositive. The material sequenced was PBMCs. The CDR3 DNA reads as TGTGCCACTATCCCGAGGGGGGGAGATACGCAGTATTTT. As protein: CATIPRGGDTQYF.